This is a list of T cell receptor beta chains from one sample in a study of T cell responses to AZD1222 COVID-19 vaccine. TCRdb keeps only in-frame clones here, not all; method: immunoSEQ multiplex PCR. The profile shows 150,000 or so clones, about 90% of them singletons. Sequencing used peripheral blood, obtained 28 days after the second AZD1222 dose. Receptors were obtained from an adult who received the AZD1222 COVID-19 vaccine. The CDR3 runs from the conserved cysteine through the conserved F or W. D genes are given only for firm matches. A clone size is listed for some rows: how often the clone was seen (once, few, many), or a class if it is expanded.

CDR3aa	CDR3nt	abundance	v_gene	j_gene	d_gene
CASRGATQDEKLFF	TGTGCCAGCAGGGGGGCGACCCAAGATGAAAAACTGTTTTTT	-	TRBV2	TRBJ1-4	-
CASSGAAYEQYF	TGTGCCAGCAGTGGCGCCGCCTACGAGCAGTACTTC	-	TRBV13	TRBJ2-7	-
CASSLEDYQDTQYF	TGTGCCAGCAGCTTAGAAGACTATCAAGATACGCAGTATTTT	-	TRBV11-2	TRBJ2-3	-
CASSEVPGYETQYF	TGTGCCAGCAGTGAAGTCCCAGGTTACGAGACCCAGTACTTC	once	TRBV2	TRBJ2-5	-
CASSSGQLYGYTF	TGTGCCAGCAGTTCGGGACAGCTCTATGGCTACACCTTC	-	TRBV6-2/TRBV6-3	TRBJ1-2	TRBD1
CASSISGGQPQHF	TGTGCCAGCAGCATCTCGGGCGGACAGCCCCAGCATTTT	-	TRBV9	TRBJ1-5	-
CASSGLAGGTDTQYF	TGTGCCAGCAGTGGACTAGCGGGGGGCACAGATACGCAGTATTTT	-	TRBV9	TRBJ2-3	TRBD2
CASKVGVNQPQHF	TGTGCCAGTAAGGTGGGGGTGAATCAGCCCCAGCATTTT	-	TRBV6-6	TRBJ1-5	-
CASSLEPNTEAFF	TGTGCCAGCAGCTTAGAACCGAACACTGAAGCTTTCTTT	-	TRBV11-3	TRBJ1-1	-
CASSFSVGYEQYF	TGTGCCAGCAGTTTTAGTGTAGGCTACGAGCAGTACTTC	-	TRBV12-3/TRBV12-4	TRBJ2-7	-
CASSYFGPNQPQHF	TGTGCCAGCAGTTACTTCGGCCCCAATCAGCCCCAGCATTTT	-	TRBV6-5	TRBJ1-5	-
CASSAYRGYNEQFF	TGTGCCAGCAGCGCGTACAGGGGCTACAATGAGCAGTTCTTC	-	TRBV5-4	TRBJ2-1	TRBD1
CASSLGPDSNQPQHF	TGTGCCAGCAGCTTGGGGCCGGATAGCAATCAGCCCCAGCATTTT	-	TRBV5-6	TRBJ1-5	-
CASSPGTGTDTQYF	TGTGCCAGCAGCCCCGGGACAGGGACCGATACGCAGTATTTT	once	TRBV7-9	TRBJ2-3	TRBD1
CASTRDRDEQYF	TGTGCCAGCACCCGGGACAGGGACGAGCAGTACTTC	-	TRBV21-1	TRBJ2-7	-
CASSSGTGDTEAFF	TGCGCCAGCAGCTCCGGGACAGGGGACACTGAAGCTTTCTTT	-	TRBV5-1	TRBJ1-1	TRBD1